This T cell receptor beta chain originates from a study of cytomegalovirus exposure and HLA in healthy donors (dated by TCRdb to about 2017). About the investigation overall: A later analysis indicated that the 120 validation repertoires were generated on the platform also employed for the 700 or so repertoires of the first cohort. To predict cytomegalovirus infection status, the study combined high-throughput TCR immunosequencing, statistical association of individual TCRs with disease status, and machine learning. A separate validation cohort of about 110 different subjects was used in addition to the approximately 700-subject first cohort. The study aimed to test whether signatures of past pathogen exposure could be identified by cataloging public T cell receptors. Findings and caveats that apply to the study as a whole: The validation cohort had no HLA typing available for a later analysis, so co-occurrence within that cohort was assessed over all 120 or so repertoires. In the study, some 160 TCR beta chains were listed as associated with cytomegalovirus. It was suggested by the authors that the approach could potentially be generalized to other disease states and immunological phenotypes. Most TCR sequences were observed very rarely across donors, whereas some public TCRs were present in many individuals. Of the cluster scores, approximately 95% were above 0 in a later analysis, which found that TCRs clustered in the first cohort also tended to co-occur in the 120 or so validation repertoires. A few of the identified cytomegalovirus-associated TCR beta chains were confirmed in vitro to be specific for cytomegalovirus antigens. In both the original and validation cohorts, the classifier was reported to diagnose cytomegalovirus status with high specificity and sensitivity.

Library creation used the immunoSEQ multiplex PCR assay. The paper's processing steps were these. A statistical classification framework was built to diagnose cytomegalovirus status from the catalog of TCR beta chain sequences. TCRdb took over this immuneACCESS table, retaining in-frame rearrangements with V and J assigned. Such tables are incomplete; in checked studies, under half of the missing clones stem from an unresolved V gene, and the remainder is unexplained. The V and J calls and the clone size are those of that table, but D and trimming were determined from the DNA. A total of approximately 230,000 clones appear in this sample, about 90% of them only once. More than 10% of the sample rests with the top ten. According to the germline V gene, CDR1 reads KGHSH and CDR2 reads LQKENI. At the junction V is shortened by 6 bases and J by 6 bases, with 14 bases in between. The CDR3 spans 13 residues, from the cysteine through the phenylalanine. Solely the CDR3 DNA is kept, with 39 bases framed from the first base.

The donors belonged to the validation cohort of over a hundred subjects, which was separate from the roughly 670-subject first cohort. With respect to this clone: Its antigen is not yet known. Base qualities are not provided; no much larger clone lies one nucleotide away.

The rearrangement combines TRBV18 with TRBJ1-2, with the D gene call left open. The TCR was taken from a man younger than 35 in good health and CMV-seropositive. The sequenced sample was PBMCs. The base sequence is TGTGCCAGCTCCCTCTACAGCGTCGATGGCTACACCTTC. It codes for CASSLYSVDGYTF. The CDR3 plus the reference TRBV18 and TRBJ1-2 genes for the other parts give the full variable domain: NAGVMQNPRHLVRRRGQEARLRCSPMKGHSHVYWYRQLPEEGLKFMVYLQKENIIDESGMPKERFSAEFPKEGPSILRIQQVVRGDSAAYFCASSLYSVDGYTFGSGTRLTVV.